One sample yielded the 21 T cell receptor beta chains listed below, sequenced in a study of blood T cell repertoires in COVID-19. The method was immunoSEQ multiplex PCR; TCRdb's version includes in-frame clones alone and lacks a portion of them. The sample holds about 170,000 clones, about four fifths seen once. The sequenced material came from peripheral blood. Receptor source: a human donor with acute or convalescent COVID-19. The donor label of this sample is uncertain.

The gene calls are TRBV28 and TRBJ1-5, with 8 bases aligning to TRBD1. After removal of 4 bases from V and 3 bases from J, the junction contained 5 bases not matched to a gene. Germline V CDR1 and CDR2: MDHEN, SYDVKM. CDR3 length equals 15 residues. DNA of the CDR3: TGTGCCAGCAGTTCCGGGACAGGATTCAATCAGCCCCAGCATTTT. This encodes CASSSGTGFNQPQHF.

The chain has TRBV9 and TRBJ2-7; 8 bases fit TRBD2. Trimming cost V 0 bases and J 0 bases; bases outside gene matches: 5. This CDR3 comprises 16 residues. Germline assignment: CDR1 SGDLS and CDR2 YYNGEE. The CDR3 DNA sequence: TGTGCCAGCAGCGTAGGGGGGCGGGGGGCCTCCTACGAGCAGTACTTC. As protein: CASSVGGRGASYEQYF.

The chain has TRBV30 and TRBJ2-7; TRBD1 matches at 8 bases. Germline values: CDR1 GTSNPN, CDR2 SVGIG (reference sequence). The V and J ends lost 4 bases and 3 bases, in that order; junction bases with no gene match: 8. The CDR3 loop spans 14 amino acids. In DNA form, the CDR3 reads TGTGCCTGGAACCTAGGACAGGGTTACTACGAGCAGTACTTC. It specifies CAWNLGQGYYEQYF. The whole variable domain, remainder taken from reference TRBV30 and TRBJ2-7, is SQTIHQWPATLVQPVGSPLSLECTVEGTSNPNLYWYRQAAGRGLQLLFYSVGIGQISSEVPQNLSASRPQDRQFILSSKKLLLSDSGFYLCAWNLGQGYYEQYFGPGTRLTVT.

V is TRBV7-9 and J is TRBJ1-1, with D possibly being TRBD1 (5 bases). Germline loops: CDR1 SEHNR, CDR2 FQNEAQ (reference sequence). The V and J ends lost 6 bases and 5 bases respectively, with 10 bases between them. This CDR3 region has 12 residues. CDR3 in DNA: TGTGCCAGCAGTCTAAAGGGGACTGAAGCTTTCTTT. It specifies CASSLKGTEAFF.

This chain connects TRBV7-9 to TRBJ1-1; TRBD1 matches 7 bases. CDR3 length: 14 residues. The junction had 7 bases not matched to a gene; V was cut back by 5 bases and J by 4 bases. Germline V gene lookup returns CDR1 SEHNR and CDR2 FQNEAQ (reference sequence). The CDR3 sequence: CASSLQGPTTEAFF. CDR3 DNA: TGTGCCAGCAGCCTACAGGGGCCCACCACTGAAGCTTTCTTT.

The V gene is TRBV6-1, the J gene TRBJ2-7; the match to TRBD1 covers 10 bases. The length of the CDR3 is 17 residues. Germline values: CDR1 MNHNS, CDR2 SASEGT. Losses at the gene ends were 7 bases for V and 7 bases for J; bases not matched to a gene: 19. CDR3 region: CASTDRGLGTGVEEQYF. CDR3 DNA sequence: TGTGCCAGCACTGACCGAGGGCTCGGGACAGGGGTAGAAGAGCAGTACTTC.

CDR3 sequence (DNA): TGTGCCAGCAGTTACTCCGGAGGGCGCGGGAACACTGAAGCTTTCTTT. It is translated as CASSYSGGRGNTEAFF. The V call is TRBV6-5, the J call TRBJ1-1; no clear D gene. V was shortened by 0 bases and J by 1 base, with 12 bases between the two germline ends. CDR1 MNHEY and CDR2 SVGAGI come from the germline V gene. This CDR3 has 16 amino acids.

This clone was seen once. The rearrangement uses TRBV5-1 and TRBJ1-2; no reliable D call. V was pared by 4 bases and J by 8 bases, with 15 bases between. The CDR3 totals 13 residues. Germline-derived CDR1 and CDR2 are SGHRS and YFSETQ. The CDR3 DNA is TGCGCCAGCAGCCCCGGGGAGGGTAACGGCTACACCTTC. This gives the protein CASSPGEGNGYTF.

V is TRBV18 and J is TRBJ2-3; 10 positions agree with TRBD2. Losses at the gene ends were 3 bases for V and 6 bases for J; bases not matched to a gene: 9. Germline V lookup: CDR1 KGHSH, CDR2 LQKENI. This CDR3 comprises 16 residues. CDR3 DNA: TGTGCCAGCTCACCCCCCGGGGGACTAGCGTCGGATACGCAGTATTTT. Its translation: CASSPPGGLASDTQYF.

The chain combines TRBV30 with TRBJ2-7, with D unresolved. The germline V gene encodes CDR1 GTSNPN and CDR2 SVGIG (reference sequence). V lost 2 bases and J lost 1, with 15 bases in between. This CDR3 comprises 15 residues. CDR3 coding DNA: TGTGCCTGGAGTTTAAGGCCTGGCGGATCCTACGAGCAGTACTTC. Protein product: CAWSLRPGGSYEQYF.

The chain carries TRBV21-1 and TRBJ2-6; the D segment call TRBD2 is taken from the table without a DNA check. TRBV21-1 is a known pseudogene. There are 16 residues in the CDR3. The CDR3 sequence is CASSKRGAVRANVLTF. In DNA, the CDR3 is TGTGCCAGCAGCAAACGGGGGGCCGTAAGGGCCAACGTCCTGACTTTC.

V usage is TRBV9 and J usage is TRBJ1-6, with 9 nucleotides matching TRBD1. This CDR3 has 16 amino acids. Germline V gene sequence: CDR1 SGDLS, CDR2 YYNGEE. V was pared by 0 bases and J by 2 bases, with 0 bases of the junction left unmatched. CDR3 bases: TGTGCCAGCAGCGTAGGGGACAGGGCCTATAATTCACCCCTCCACTTT. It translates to CASSVGDRAYNSPLHF.

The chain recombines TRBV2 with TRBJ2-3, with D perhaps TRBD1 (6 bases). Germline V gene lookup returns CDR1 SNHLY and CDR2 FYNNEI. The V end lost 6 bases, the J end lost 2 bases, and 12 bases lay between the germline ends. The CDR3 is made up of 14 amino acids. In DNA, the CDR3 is TGTGCCAGCAGCCCAGGACAGATCACAGATACGCAGTATTTT. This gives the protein CASSPGQITDTQYF.

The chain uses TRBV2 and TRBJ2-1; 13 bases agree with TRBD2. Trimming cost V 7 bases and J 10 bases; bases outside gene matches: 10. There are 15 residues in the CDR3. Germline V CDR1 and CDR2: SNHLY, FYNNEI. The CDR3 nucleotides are TGTGCCAGCAACACAGGACTAGCGGGAGTATGGGAGCAGTTCTTC. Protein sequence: CASNTGLAGVWEQFF.

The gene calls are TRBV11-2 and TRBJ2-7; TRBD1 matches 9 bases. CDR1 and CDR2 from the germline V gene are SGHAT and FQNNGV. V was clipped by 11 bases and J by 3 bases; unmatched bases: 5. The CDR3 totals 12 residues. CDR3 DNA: TGTGCCTCGGGACAGGGATACTACGAGCAGTACTTC. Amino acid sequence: CASGQGYYEQYF.

Here the CDR3 reads CASSGREAVQETQYF. The DNA of the CDR3 is TGTGCCAGCAGCGGGAGAGAAGCGGTCCAAGAGACCCAGTACTTC. The chain combines TRBV21-1 with TRBJ2-5; TRBD2 is the table's D call and was not checked against the DNA. TRBV21-1 is marked as a pseudogene. The CDR3 sequence is 15 residues long.

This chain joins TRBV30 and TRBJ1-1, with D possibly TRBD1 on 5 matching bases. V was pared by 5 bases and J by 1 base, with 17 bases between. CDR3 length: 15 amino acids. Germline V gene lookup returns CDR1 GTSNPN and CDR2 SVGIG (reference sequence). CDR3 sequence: CAWYRGRVQNTEAFF. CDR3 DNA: TGTGCCTGGTATAGGGGCCGGGTACAGAACACTGAAGCTTTCTTT.

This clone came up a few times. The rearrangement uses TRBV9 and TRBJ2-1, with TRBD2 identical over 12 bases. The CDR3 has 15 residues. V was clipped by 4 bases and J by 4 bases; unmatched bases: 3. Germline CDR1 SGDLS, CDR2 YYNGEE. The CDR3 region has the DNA TGTGCCAGCAGCAGACTAGCGGGGGAATACAATGAGCAGTTCTTC. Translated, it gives CASSRLAGEYNEQFF.

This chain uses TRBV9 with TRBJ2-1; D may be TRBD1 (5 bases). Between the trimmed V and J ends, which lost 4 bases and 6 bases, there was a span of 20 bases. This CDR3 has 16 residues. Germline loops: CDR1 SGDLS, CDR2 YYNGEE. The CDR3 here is CASSPPRGRGPNEQFF. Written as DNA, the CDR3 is TGTGCCAGCAGCCCCCCCAGAGGTAGGGGTCCCAATGAGCAGTTCTTC.

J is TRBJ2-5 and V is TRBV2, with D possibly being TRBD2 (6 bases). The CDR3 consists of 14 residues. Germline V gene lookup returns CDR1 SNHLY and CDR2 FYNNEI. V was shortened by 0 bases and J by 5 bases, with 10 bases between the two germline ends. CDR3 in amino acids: CASSEARLGETQYF. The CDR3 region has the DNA TGTGCCAGCAGTGAAGCGCGACTAGGGGAGACCCAGTACTTC.

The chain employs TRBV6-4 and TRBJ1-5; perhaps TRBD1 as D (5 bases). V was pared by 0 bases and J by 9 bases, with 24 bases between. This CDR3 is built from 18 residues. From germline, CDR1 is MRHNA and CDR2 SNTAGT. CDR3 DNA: TGTGCCAGCAGTGACTCTAACACTCAAGGGGCCGGGGGACTGCCCCAGCATTTT. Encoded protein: CASSDSNTQGAGGLPQHF.